A selection of T cell receptor beta chains follows, all from one sample in a study of Graves' ophthalmopathy and Graves' hyperthyroidism. TCRdb ran MiXCR on the multiplex PCR reads and lists one entry per CDR3 protein. The sample yields some 750,000 distinct CDR3 sequences, 40% seen once. What was sequenced was peripheral blood. Receptors were obtained from an adult man with Graves' ophthalmopathy. Each CDR3 is given with its conserved first and last residue. A D gene is named only where the DNA matches it firmly. Clone size is given for some rows only: seen once, a few or many times, or a class if the clone is expanded.

TRBJ2-7,.,TRBV3-1,.,CASSHKDEQYF,TGTGCCAGCAGCCATAAGGACGAGCAGTACTTC
TRBJ1-2,.,TRBV7-2,many,CASSTQGTNYGYTF,TGTGCCAGCAGCACTCAGGGGACTAACTATGGCTACACCTTC
TRBJ2-5,.,TRBV7-9,few,CASTEAGEETQYF,TGTGCCAGCACCGAGGCGGGTGAAGAGACCCAGTACTTC
TRBJ1-5,TRBD1,TRBV19,.,CASSVVQTGFQPQHF,TGTGCCAGTAGTGTAGTTCAGACAGGGTTTCAGCCCCAGCATTTT
TRBJ1-1,.,TRBV19,.,CASSNGGSRLNTEAFF,TGTGCCAGTAGTAACGGGGGTTCGCGTCTGAACACTGAAGCTTTCTTT
TRBJ1-2,.,TRBV10-3,many,CASSEHSNYGYTF,TGTGCCAGCAGTGAGCACAGCAACTATGGCTACACCTTC
TRBJ2-2,TRBD2,TRBV6-5,.,CASRGTSGGRTGELFF,TGTGCCAGCAGGGGGACTAGCGGCGGGCGTACCGGGGAGCTGTTTTTT
TRBJ1-2,TRBD1,TRBV6-5,.,CASRLGQGVTGYTF,TGTGCCAGCAGATTGGGACAGGGGGTGACGGGCTACACCTTC
TRBJ2-7,.,TRBV29-1,.,CSVEDRVLEQYF,TGCAGCGTTGAAGACAGGGTACTTGAGCAGTACTTC
TRBJ1-1,TRBD1,TRBV20-1,many,CSAKPGQGRVTEAFF,TGCAGTGCTAAACCGGGACAGGGGAGGGTCACTGAAGCTTTCTTT